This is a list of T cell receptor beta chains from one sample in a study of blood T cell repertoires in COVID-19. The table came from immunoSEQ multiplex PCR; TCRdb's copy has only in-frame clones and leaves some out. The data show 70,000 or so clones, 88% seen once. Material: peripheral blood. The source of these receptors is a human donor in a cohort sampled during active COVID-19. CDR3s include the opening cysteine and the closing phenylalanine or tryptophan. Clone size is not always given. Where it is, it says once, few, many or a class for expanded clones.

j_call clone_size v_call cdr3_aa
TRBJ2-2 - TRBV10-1 CASSESRSKTGELFF
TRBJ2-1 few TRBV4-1 CASSQDGGLYNEQFF
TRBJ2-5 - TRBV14 CASSQGRGRGWETQYF
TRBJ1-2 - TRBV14 CASSRGRAKSYTF
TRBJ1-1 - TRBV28 CASSLGTGGTEAFF
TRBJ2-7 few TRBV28 CASNPSGRASYEQYF
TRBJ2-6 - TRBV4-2 CASSQEGAGGSGANVLTF
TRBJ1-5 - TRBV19 CASSSGQGQPQHF
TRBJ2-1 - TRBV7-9 CASSSTTSGSPNEQFF
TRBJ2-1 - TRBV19 CASSLRTKLYEQFF
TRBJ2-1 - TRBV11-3 CASSFSGGLFNEQFF
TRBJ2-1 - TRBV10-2 CASSAGGNREQFF
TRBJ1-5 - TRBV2 CASRRTGEGNQPQHF
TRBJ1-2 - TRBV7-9 CASSFAQGIGGYTF
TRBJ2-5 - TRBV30 CAWRAGARETQYF
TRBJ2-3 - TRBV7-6 CASSLLSWALTDTQYF
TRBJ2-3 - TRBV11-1 CASSRQQSTDTQYF
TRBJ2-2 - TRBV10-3 CAISDASGNTGELFF
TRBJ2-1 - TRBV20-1 CSARLNNEQFF
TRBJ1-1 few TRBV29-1 CSAMGQGGTEAFF
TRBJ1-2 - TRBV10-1 CASSDDSYGYTF
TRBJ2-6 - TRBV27 CASSLHGSGANVLTF
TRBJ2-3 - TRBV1 CTSSQDIGLAGHTDTQYF
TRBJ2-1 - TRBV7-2 CASSPGGTAYNEQFF
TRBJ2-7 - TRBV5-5 CASSSEGGGSYEQYF
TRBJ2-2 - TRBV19 CASSPSGSYGTGELFF
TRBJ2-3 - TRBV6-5 CASSRAGPTDTQYF
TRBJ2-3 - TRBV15 CATSRGTGTGNKYF
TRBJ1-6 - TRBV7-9 CASSGPPGQGLFSPLHF
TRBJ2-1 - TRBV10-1 CASSVSAAFPFNEQFF
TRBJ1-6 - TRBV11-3 CASSLEVQGYGSPLHF
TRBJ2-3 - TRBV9 CASSADTTDTQYF
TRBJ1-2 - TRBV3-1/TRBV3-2 CASSQDSVVGYTF
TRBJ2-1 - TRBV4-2 CASSQDTQTRNEQFF
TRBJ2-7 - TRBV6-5 CASSYSYRSSSYEQYF
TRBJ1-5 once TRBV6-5 CASTIPGNQPQHF
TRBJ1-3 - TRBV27 CASSSNRVRAGNTIYF
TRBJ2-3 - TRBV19 CASSIDRREAQYF
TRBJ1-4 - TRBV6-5 CASMGTANEKLFF
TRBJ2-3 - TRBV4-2 CASSGSGLAGGDTQYF
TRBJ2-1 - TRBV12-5 CASGSGGYNEQFF
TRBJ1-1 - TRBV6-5 CASSPGRFTEAFF
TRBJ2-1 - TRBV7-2 CASSLPSSYNEQFF
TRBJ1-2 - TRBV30 CAWRGRGRGTHGYTF
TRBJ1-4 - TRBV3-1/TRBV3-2 CASSLRTGGREKLFF
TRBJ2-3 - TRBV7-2 CASSRTAGKTRIDTQYF
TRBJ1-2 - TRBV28 CASRLGTGETGYTF
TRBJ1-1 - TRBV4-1 CASSLRIIAGQGTTEAFF
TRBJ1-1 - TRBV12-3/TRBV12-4 CASSFARGTEAFF
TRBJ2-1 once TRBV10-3 CAIRRDNEQFF
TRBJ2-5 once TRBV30 CAWREQVLETQYF
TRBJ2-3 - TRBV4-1 CASSHRQGREDTQYF
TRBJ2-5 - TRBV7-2 CASATGWVQETQYF